Given below is one T cell receptor beta chain in context. A few counts support this clonotype. Its antigen is unknown. Compared with germline, one end of the junction differs, possibly owing to a read error. The data belong to a study of tumor-infiltrating lymphocytes in primary liver carcinoma (dated by TCRdb to 2017 to 2019). General notes on the study: Of the five patients (three men and two women, aged 30 to 69 years), four had hepatocellular carcinoma and one had combined HCC and intrahepatic cholangiocarcinoma. A total of some 35 specimens from 5 patients underwent TCRbeta repertoire sequencing, comprising 25 tumor regions, 5 adjacent noncancerous liver tissues and 5 peripheral blood samples. The study combined TCRbeta repertoire sequencing, expression microarrays and whole-exome sequencing across five regions of each liver tumor, with adjacent normal tissue and blood. The five patients had tumors staged T1-T3 N0M0, with maximum diameters ranging from roughly 4.2 to 10 cm. Reproducibility between technical replicate repertoires was high, with correlation coefficients above 0.98 and mean shared-clone rates approximately 0.9. The 25 tumor region samples were profiled with Agilent mRNA microarrays so that TCRbeta repertoire diversity could be related to the local molecular phenotype. Samples yielded roughly 3.5 to 8 million productive TCRbeta reads; read depth did not differ significantly between tissue types.

A constant-region primer and ProtoScript II reverse transcriptase were used to reverse-transcribe TCRbeta-specific cDNA from roughly 0.55 ug total RNA. The TCRbeta libraries were prepared through three rounds of nested multiplex PCR following a slightly modified ARM-PCR procedure. The first two PCR rounds used multiplex TRBV1-TRBV30 forward primers with a Cbeta reverse primer, each for approximately 10 cycles. Sample barcodes and Illumina adapters were attached in a final 25-cycle PCR using Deep VentR polymerase. Before sequencing, amplicons between 200 and 500 bp were purified from gel using a QIAquick gel extraction kit. An Illumina HiSeq 2500 was used to sequence the TCRbeta amplicons with 250-bp paired-end reads. Under the source paper's analysis protocol: Trimmomatic v0.33 was used to quality-trim the reads, and FLASH v1.2.11 was used to merge paired reads so that full CDR3 sequences could be recovered. V, D and J germline segments were assigned to the rearranged TCRbeta sequences by MiGEC v1.2.1b. Clonotype statistics and Shannon-Wiener diversity indices were computed with VDJtools v1.0.0. Except for diversity analysis, only each sample's 250 most abundant clonotypes were used in subsequent analyses to reduce sampling bias. Using fastp at Q25 and MiXCR, TCRdb reprocessed the public reads and kept productive beta chains. Rows with a matching CDR3 protein are joined into one entry that keeps the most common DNA and genes. The V and J calls and clone size are TCRdb's, not the authors'. Present in this sample are some 20,000 distinct CDR3 sequences, 79% of which were seen just once. The ten largest account for nearly 40% of the sample.

The CDR3 covers 17 residues, taking in both the cysteine and the phenylalanine. Kept here is only the CDR3 DNA, which spans 51 bases and is read in frame from base 1. The CDR1 and CDR2 encoded by the germline V gene (reference sequence) are SGHNT and YYREEE. The paper's findings and limits, for the study overall: Compared with blood, tumors had a significantly larger share of the repertoire taken up by the top 250 clones (p = 0.039). Only the TCR beta chain was sequenced, so true repertoire diversity is likely underestimated because unpaired alpha chains were not captured. Just about 8-24% of top clones turned up in all five regions of a tumor, which suggests spatial heterogeneity among tumor-infiltrating T cells. Consistent with antigen-driven expansion, pairs of tumor regions showed higher repertoire overlap (mean about 36%) than either tumor-adjacent pairs (around 17%) or tumor-blood pairs (roughly 15%). Comparison of CD4+ and CD8+ T cell repertoires was precluded by the use of bulk unsorted samples. Only 4 or 5 patients were included in the study, and the authors note that the findings should be validated in a larger study.

Without any cell sorting, total RNA and DNA were extracted together from 20-30 mg of bulk tissue using the AllPrep DNA/RNA mini kit. Between late 2015 and March 2016, about five patients in China with histopathologically diagnosed primary liver carcinoma had their tumors surgically resected. At the time of sampling, the patients had chronic HBV infection and had not received any treatment. Each tumor was sampled at five spatially separated regions: the tumor centre plus the superior, inferior, left-lateral and right-lateral poles. According to histology, viable tumor cells made up more than 90% of every tumor sample. Fresh tumor and adjacent tissue pieces were bisected, with one half stored in RNAlater at -80 degrees C and the other half sent for histology.

The V gene is TRBV5-4 and the J gene is TRBJ2-3; possibly the D gene is TRBD1, per 5 matching bases. The sample taken for sequencing was liver tumor tissue from sampling region 4. The cell subset or site label for this specimen denotes: tumor region T4, right-lateral pole. The TCR sequence derives from a woman between 25 and 40 years old with primary liver carcinoma and hepatitis B virus infection. The base sequence is TGTGCCAGCAGCGTAGACGGACATCTTCCACCCACAGATACACAGTATTTT. This sequence encodes CASSVDGHLPPTDTQYF.